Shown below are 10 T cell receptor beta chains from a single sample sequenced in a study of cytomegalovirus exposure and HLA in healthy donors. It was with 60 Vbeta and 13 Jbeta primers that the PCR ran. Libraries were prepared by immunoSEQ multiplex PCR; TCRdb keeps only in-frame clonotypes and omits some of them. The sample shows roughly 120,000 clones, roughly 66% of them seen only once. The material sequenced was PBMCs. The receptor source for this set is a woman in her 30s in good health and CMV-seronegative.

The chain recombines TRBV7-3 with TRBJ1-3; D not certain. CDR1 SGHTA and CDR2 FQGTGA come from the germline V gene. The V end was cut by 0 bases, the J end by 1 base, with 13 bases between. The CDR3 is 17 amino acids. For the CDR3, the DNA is TGTGCCAGCAGCTTAACAGGAGGGCAAGGGTCTGGAAACACCATATATTTT. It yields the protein CASSLTGGQGSGNTIYF. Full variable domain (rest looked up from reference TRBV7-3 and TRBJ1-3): GAGVSQTPSNKVTEKGKYVELRCDPISGHTALYWYRQSLGQGPEFLIYFQGTGAADDSGLPNDRFFAVRPEGSVSTLKIQRTERGDSAVYLCASSLTGGQGSGNTIYFGEGSWLTVV.

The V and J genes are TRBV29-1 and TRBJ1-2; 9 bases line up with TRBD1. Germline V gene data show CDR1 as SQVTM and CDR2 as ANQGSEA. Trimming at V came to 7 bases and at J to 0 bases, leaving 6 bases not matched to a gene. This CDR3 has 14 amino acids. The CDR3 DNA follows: TGCAGCGGCCTTGGGACAGGGACTAACTATGGCTACACCTTC. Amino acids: CSGLGTGTNYGYTF.

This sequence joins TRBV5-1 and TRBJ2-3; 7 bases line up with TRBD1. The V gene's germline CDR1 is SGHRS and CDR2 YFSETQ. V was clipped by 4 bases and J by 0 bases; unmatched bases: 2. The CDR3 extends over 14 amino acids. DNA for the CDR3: TGCGCCAGCAGCAACAGGGGAAGCACAGATACGCAGTATTTT. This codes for CASSNRGSTDTQYF.

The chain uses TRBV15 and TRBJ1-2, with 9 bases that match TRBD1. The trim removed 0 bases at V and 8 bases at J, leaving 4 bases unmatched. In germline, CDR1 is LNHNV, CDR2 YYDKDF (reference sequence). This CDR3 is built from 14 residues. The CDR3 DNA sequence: TGTGCCACCAGCAGAGATGTGGGGACAGGGGGCTACACCTTC. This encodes CATSRDVGTGGYTF.

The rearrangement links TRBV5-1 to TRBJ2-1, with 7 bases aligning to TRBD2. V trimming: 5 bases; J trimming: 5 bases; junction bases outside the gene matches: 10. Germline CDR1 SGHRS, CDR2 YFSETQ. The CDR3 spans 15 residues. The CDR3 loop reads CASSATSPRDNEQFF. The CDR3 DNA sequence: TGCGCCAGCAGTGCGACTAGCCCTCGGGACAATGAGCAGTTCTTC.

Here the CDR3 DNA reads TGCGCCAGCAGCCAGGGACTAGCGGGGGGGAGCTACGAGCAGTACTTC. Protein product: CASSQGLAGGSYEQYF. The chain links TRBV4-1 to TRBJ2-7; the match to TRBD2 covers 16 bases. The CDR3 contains 16 residues. J gave up 3 bases and V 3 bases, and 2 bases lay outside the gene matches. Germline V gives CDR1 MGHRA, CDR2 YSYEKL.

CDR3 sequence: CASSPGVRMDQPQHF. In nucleotides, the CDR3 is TGTGCCAGCAGCCCAGGGGTGAGGATGGATCAGCCCCAGCATTTT. V and J are TRBV7-9 and TRBJ1-5; D perhaps matches TRBD1 (6 bases). Per germline, CDR1 SEHNR and CDR2 FQNEAQ (reference sequence). V was shortened by 5 bases and J by 5 bases, with 16 bases between the two germline ends. The CDR3 covers 15 residues.

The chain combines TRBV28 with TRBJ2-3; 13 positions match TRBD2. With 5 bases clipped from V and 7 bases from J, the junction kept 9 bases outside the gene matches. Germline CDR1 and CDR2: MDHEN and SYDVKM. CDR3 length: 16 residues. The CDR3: CASSLRTSGSWNTQYF. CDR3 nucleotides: TGTGCCAGCAGTCTTAGGACTAGCGGGAGCTGGAATACGCAGTATTTT.

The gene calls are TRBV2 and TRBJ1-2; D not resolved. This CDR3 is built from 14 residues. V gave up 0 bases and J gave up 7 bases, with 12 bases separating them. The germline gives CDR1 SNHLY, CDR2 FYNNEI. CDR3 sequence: CASSEARWSGGYTF. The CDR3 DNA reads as TGTGCCAGCAGTGAAGCCCGATGGAGTGGTGGCTACACCTTC.

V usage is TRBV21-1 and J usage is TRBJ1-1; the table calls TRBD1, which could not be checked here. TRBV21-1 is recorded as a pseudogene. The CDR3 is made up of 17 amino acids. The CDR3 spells CASSKPGQGAIGTEAFF. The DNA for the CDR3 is TGTGCCAGCAGCAAACCAGGACAGGGGGCGATCGGGACTGAAGCTTTCTTT.